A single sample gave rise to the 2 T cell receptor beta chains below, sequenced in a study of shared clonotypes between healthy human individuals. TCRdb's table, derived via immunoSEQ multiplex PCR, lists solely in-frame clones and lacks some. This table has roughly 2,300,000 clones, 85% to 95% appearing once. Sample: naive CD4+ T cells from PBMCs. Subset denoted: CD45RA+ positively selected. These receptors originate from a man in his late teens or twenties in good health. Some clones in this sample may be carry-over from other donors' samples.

CDR3 DNA sequence: TGTGCCAGTAGACTCGGGACAGGGGAGGGCTACACCTTC. Protein: CASRLGTGEGYTF. The rearrangement uses TRBV19 and TRBJ1-2; 10 bases are a match to TRBD1. In germline, CDR1 is LNHDA, CDR2 SQIVND (reference sequence). With 6 bases clipped from V and 8 bases from J, the junction kept 6 bases outside the gene matches. This CDR3 has 13 amino acids.

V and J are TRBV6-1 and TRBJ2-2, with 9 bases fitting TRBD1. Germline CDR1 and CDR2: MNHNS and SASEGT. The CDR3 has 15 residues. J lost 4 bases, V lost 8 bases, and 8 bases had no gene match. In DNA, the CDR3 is TGTGCCAGCTCCATGGGACAGGGAGCCACCGGGGAGCTGTTTTTT. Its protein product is CASSMGQGATGELFF.